This TCR beta chain is from a study of blood T cell repertoires in COVID-19. Study-wide context: Whether acute or convalescent, the COVID-19 samples came from the United States, Italy and Spain. The cDNA or gDNA used as material had been derived from T cells, B-cell-depleted T cells, or PBMCs.

Per the study methods: The authors estimated nucleated cell counts from reference gene primer amplification. Libraries were prepared by immunoSEQ multiplex PCR; TCRdb keeps only in-frame clonotypes and omits some of them. V, J and clone size were drawn from that table, and D and trimming were deduced from the DNA. The profile covers over 150,000 clones, with 70% to 85% appearing a single time and around an eighth taken by the ten largest. V shed 6 bases and J 10 bases; nucleotides not matched to a gene: 10. Germline CDR1 and CDR2: KGHSH and LQKENI. The CDR3 extends over 13 amino acids. This TCR was recovered from a woman in her forties or fifties with acute or convalescent COVID-19. The V and J genes are TRBV18 and TRBJ1-2; 8 bases fit TRBD1. Sequenced input: peripheral blood. The CDR3 DNA sequence: TGTGCCAGCTCGACGGAAGGGACAGGTTCCTACACCTTC. Encoded protein: CASSTEGTGSYTF.